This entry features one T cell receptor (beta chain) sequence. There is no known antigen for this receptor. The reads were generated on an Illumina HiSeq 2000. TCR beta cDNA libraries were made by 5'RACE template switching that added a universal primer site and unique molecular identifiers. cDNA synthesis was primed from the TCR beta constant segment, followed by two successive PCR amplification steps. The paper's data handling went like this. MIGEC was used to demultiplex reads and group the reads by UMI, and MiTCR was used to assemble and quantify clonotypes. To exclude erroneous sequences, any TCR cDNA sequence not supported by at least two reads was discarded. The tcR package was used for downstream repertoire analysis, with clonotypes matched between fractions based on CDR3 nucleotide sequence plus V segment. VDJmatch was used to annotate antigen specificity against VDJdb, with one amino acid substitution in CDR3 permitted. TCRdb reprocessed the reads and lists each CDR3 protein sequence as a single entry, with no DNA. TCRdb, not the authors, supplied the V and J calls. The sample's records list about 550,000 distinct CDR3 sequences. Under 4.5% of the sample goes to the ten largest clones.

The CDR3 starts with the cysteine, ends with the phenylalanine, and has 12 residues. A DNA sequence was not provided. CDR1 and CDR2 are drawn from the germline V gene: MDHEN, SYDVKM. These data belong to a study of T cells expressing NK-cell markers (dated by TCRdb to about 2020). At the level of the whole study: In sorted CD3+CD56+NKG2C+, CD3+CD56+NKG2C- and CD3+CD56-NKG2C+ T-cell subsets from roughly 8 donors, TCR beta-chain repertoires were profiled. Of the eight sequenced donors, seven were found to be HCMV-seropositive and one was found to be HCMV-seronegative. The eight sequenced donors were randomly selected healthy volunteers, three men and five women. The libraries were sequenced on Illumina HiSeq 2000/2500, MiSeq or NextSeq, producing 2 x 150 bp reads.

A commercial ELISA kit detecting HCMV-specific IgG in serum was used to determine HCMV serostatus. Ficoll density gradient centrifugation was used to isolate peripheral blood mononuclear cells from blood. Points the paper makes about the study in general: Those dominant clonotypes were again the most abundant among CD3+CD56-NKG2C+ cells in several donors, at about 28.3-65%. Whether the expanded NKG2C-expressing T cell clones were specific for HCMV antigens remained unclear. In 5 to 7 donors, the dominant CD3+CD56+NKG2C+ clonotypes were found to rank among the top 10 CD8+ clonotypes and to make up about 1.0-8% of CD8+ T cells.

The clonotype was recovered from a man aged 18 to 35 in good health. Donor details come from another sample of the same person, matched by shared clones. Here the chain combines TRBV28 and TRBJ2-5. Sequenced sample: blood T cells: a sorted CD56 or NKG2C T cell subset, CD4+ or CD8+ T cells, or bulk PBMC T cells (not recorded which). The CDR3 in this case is CASRAPGETQYF.